The 17 T cell receptor beta chains presented below share a single source sample, sequenced in a study of OX40 agonist ivuxolimab in advanced cancers. TCRdb keeps only in-frame clones here, not all; method: immunoSEQ multiplex PCR. The sample carries 45,000 or so clones, more than 70% recorded once. Sequencing was performed on CD4+ or CD8+ T cells sorted from blood, taken in a trial of the OX40 agonist ivuxolimab. The receptors here all came from an adult with an advanced solid tumor such as melanoma, head and neck, liver or kidney cancer.

This clone was observed a few times. The rearrangement joins TRBV19 to TRBJ1-3; 10 bases fit TRBD1. CDR1 and CDR2 from the germline V gene are LNHDA and SQIVND (reference sequence). Trimming at V came to 3 bases and at J to 8 bases, leaving 7 bases not matched to a gene. The length of the CDR3 is 15 residues. The DNA for the CDR3 is TGTGCCAGTAGTATCGGGACAGGGGCTTTGGACACCATATATTTT. Translating it yields CASSIGTGALDTIYF.

To note about this clone: Other DNA sequences of this sample code for an identical CDR3. The CDR3 spells CASRLAGGVGGEQYF. CDR3 nucleotide sequence: TGTGCCAGCAGACTAGCGGGAGGGGTGGGGGGAGAGCAGTACTTC. The chain uses TRBV28 and TRBJ2-7, with TRBD2 identical over 13 bases. Germline CDR1 is MDHEN and CDR2 is SYDVKM. The CDR3 runs 15 residues. With V trimmed by 6 bases and J by 7 bases, 9 bases remained unmatched.

CDR3: CASRADRWDTGELFF. CDR3 DNA sequence: TGTGCCAGCAGGGCCGACAGGTGGGACACCGGGGAGCTGTTTTTT. The V and J genes are TRBV2 and TRBJ2-2; TRBD1 might be the D (6 bases). This CDR3 has 15 residues. V lost 6 bases to trimming and J lost 3 bases, with 14 bases between them. Germline V lookup: CDR1 SNHLY, CDR2 FYNNEI.

The V call is TRBV5-4, the J call TRBJ1-5; D gene unclear. From germline, CDR1 is SGHNT and CDR2 YYREEE (reference sequence). CDR3 length equals 15 residues. V lost 0 bases and J 1 base, leaving 8 bases between the germline ends. This CDR3 reads CASSLGVASNQPQHF. CDR3 DNA sequence: TGTGCCAGCAGCTTGGGAGTAGCGAGCAATCAGCCCCAGCATTTT.

This clone is a singleton in its sample. J is TRBJ2-3 and V is TRBV20-1; tentative D call: TRBD1 (5 bases). This CDR3 comprises 11 residues. Germline loops: CDR1 DFQATT, CDR2 SNEGSKA (reference sequence). V gave up 5 bases and J gave up 6 bases, with 9 bases separating them. The CDR3 protein is CSAPKGDTQYF. The CDR3 DNA reads as TGCAGTGCTCCAAAGGGGGATACGCAGTATTTT.

The gene calls are TRBV4-2 and TRBJ2-3; D gene uncertain. The V and J ends lost 2 bases and 8 bases respectively, with 14 bases between them. This CDR3 has 14 residues. CDR1 and CDR2 (germline): LGHNA, YNFKEQ. DNA for the CDR3: TGTGCCAGCAGCCAAACGGTCGTCCCAGGTACGCAGTATTTT. It encodes CASSQTVVPGTQYF.

The chain couples TRBV6-5 to TRBJ2-7; 14 bases are shared with TRBD2. The CDR3 loop spans 14 amino acids. The germline V gene has CDR1 MNHEY and CDR2 SVGAGI. V shed 9 bases, J shed 6 bases, and the junction held 7 bases outside the gene matches. The CDR3, as DNA: TGTGCCAGTCGAATGGGACTAGCGGGAGTCGAGCAGTACTTC. Translation gives CASRMGLAGVEQYF.

The chain has TRBV19 and TRBJ1-5; D is perhaps TRBD1 (5 bases). Germline V CDR1 and CDR2: LNHDA, SQIVND (reference sequence). The CDR3 totals 16 residues. Trimming took 3 bases from V and 1 from J, leaving 13 bases between them. CDR3 protein: CASSIWGRGSNQPQHF. CDR3 coding DNA: TGTGCCAGTAGTATTTGGGGTCGGGGCAGCAATCAGCCCCAGCATTTT.

The chain links TRBV7-8 to TRBJ1-2; TRBD1 agrees at 7 bases. This CDR3 has 16 amino acids. V lost 4 bases to trimming and J lost 6 bases; unmatched junction nucleotides: 14. Looked up from germline, CDR1 is SGHVS and CDR2 is FQNEAQ. The CDR3 here is CASSSRTGGLVDGYTF. In DNA form, the CDR3 reads TGTGCCAGCAGCTCTCGGACAGGAGGCCTGGTTGATGGCTACACCTTC.

V usage is TRBV13 and J usage is TRBJ2-1; D is perhaps TRBD2 (6 bases). Germline CDR1 reads PRHDT; CDR2 reads FYEKMQ (reference sequence). Trimming shortened V by 7 bases and J by 9 bases, and 13 bases separated the two germline ends. The CDR3 runs to 12 residues. The chain's CDR3 is CASNGFGGEQFF. In DNA, the CDR3 is TGTGCCAGCAATGGATTCGGGGGTGAGCAGTTCTTC.

This chain uses TRBV6-5 with TRBJ1-4, with D unresolved. Germline loops: CDR1 MNHEY, CDR2 SVGAGI. V gave up 10 bases and J gave up 8 bases, with 14 bases separating them. This CDR3 is 12 amino acids long. In DNA form, the CDR3 reads TGTGCCATCCAGACGGGAGGGGAAAAACTGTTTTTT. Its protein product is CAIQTGGEKLFF.

The chain uses TRBV20-1 and TRBJ2-7; a possible D gene is TRBD2 (5 bases). The CDR3 is 10 residues long. CDR1 and CDR2 (germline): DFQATT, SNEGSKA (reference sequence). Trimming pared 3 bases from V and 5 bases from J, leaving 5 bases between. The CDR3 reads CSASGDEQYF. The CDR3 bases are TGCAGTGCTAGCGGGGACGAGCAGTACTTC.

With regard to this clone: This specimen includes other DNA sequences encoding the same CDR3. J is TRBJ1-2 and V is TRBV9; D gene unclear. CDR3 length equals 14 residues. The germline V gene encodes CDR1 SGDLS and CDR2 YYNGEE. V gave up 7 bases and J gave up 2 bases, with 15 bases separating them. CDR3 protein: CASPKLGLNYGYTF. The CDR3, as DNA: TGTGCCAGCCCCAAGCTGGGATTAAACTATGGCTACACCTTC.

CDR3 sequence reads: CASSLYRVVNEKLFF. CDR3 DNA sequence: TGTGCCAGCAGTTTATACCGGGTAGTAAATGAAAAACTGTTTTTT. V gene TRBV27 combines with J gene TRBJ1-4; D is unclear. V lost 1 base and J 5 bases, leaving 11 bases between the germline ends. Germline V lookup: CDR1 MNHEY, CDR2 SMNVEV (reference sequence). CDR3 length equals 15 residues.

V usage is TRBV28 and J usage is TRBJ2-3; 11 bases map to TRBD2. The germline gives CDR1 MDHEN, CDR2 SYDVKM. With 5 bases clipped from V and 2 bases from J, the junction kept 6 bases outside the gene matches. This CDR3 has 16 residues. CDR3 sequence reads: CASSPVAGGFTDTQYF. The DNA for the CDR3 is TGTGCCAGCAGTCCCGTAGCGGGAGGGTTCACAGATACGCAGTATTTT.

The rearrangement links TRBV11-2 to TRBJ2-2; D gene uncertain. The CDR3 contains 15 residues. Germline CDR1 SGHAT, CDR2 FQNNGV. Trimming removed 2 bases at V and 6 bases at J, with 13 bases between. In DNA, the CDR3 is TGTGCCAGCAGCTTACGCCGAATTCCACCCGGGGAGCTGTTTTTT. The encoded protein is CASSLRRIPPGELFF.

The chain employs TRBV7-2 and TRBJ2-5; TRBD2 matches 8 bases. The CDR3 is made up of 17 amino acids. Germline values: CDR1 SGHTA, CDR2 FQGNSA. V lost 4 bases, J lost 4 bases, and 14 bases stayed unmatched. CDR3: CASSSKVVGGGPETQYF. CDR3 nucleotides: TGTGCCAGCAGCTCCAAGGTAGTCGGGGGGGGCCCAGAGACCCAGTACTTC.